Below are 23 T cell receptor beta chains sequenced from a single sample in a study of glioma-infiltrating T cells after dendritic cell vaccination. The assay was immunoSEQ multiplex PCR, and TCRdb's table has in-frame clones only and misses some. There are under 130,000 clones in the sample; roughly 81% occur only once, and over 9.5% lies in the top ten. Sequenced here: blood, sampled before dendritic cell vaccination. The receptors originated from a human donor with glioblastoma.

This rearrangement joins TRBV29-1 to TRBJ2-2; 8 bases align to TRBD1. Germline CDR1 and CDR2: SQVTM and ANQGSEA. The J segment lost 2 bases and the V segment lost 6 bases, leaving 5 bases of the junction unmatched. This CDR3 spans 14 amino acids. CDR3 protein: CSVGQARNTGELFF. For the CDR3, the DNA is TGCAGCGTGGGACAGGCCCGCAACACCGGGGAGCTGTTTTTT.

The CDR3 DNA reads as TGTGCCAGCAGCTCGGGACAGGGCCCCTACGAGCAGTACTTC. Protein product: CASSSGQGPYEQYF. The chain is built from TRBV6-5 and TRBJ2-7, with 9 bases lining up with TRBD1. This CDR3 contains 14 residues. Germline values: CDR1 MNHEY, CDR2 SVGAGI. Trimming cost V 6 bases and J 2 bases; bases outside gene matches: 5.

This chain connects TRBV27 to TRBJ2-3, with 8 bases aligning to TRBD2. V was clipped by 6 bases and J by 3 bases; unmatched bases: 5. Per germline, CDR1 MNHEY and CDR2 SMNVEV (reference sequence). This CDR3 comprises 14 residues. CDR3 nucleotide sequence: TGTGCCAGCAGGGTAGCGGGGACGACAGATACGCAGTATTTT. Its protein is CASRVAGTTDTQYF.

V and J are TRBV6-1 and TRBJ2-7, with a possible D match to TRBD2 (6 bases). The V and J ends lost 8 bases and 5 bases respectively, with 19 bases between them. Looked up from germline, CDR1 is MNHNS and CDR2 is SASEGT. This CDR3 is 14 amino acids long. Written as DNA, the CDR3 is TGTGCCAGCCGGAAGAGGGAGGCAGGCCACGAGCAGTACTTC. Encoded protein: CASRKREAGHEQYF.

This clone was seen a few times. V usage is TRBV19 and J usage is TRBJ1-4; D remains unclear. CDR3 length equals 15 residues. The germline V and J ends were trimmed by 7 bases and 7 bases, with 19 bases remaining between them. Germline V gene data show CDR1 as LNHDA and CDR2 as SQIVND (reference sequence). CDR3: CASNPFSSGVEKLFF. Here the CDR3 DNA reads TGTGCCAGTAACCCCTTTTCCAGCGGGGTTGAAAAACTGTTTTTT.

This clone was recorded once. V usage is TRBV9 and J usage is TRBJ1-6; perhaps TRBD1 as D (6 bases). This CDR3 is 17 amino acids long. Germline V gene lookup returns CDR1 SGDLS and CDR2 YYNGEE. The V end was cut by 4 bases, the J end by 6 bases, with 20 bases between. CDR3 nucleotide sequence: TGTGCCAGCAGCCCGAGAGACCCCGGACAGTTTAATTCACCCCTCCACTTT. This encodes CASSPRDPGQFNSPLHF.

This CDR3 reads CAISRQGTGLNEQYF. CDR3 nucleotide sequence: TGTGCCATCAGTCGACAAGGGACAGGGCTCAACGAGCAGTACTTC. V usage is TRBV10-3 and J usage is TRBJ2-7, with TRBD1 matching 9 bases. Germline V gives CDR1 ENHRY, CDR2 SYGVKD. Trimming at V came to 5 bases and at J to 5 bases, leaving 10 bases not matched to a gene. The CDR3 sequence is 15 residues long.

The chain joins TRBV5-1 to TRBJ1-1, with D perhaps TRBD1 (6 bases). V lost 1 base and J lost 1, with 14 bases in between. CDR1 SGHRS and CDR2 YFSETQ come from the germline V gene. The CDR3 loop spans 16 amino acids. The CDR3 here is CASSLQQGLGNTEAFF. Here the CDR3 DNA reads TGCGCCAGCAGCTTGCAGCAGGGGTTGGGGAACACTGAAGCTTTCTTT.

The J gene is TRBJ1-5, the V gene TRBV30, with 8 bases lining up with TRBD1. The CDR3 runs to 15 residues. Germline lookup yields CDR1 GTSNPN and CDR2 SVGIG (reference sequence). V lost 4 bases to trimming and J lost 6 bases; unmatched junction nucleotides: 11. DNA for the CDR3: TGTGCCTGGACCCCGTGGGCAGGGGGCGGTCAGCCCCAGCATTTT. Translation gives CAWTPWAGGGQPQHF.

The chain employs TRBV19 and TRBJ1-1; 7 positions match TRBD1. The CDR3 covers 15 residues. With 3 bases clipped from V and 4 bases from J, the junction kept 8 bases outside the gene matches. CDR1 LNHDA and CDR2 SQIVND come from the germline V gene (reference sequence). This chain's CDR3 is CASSMVQGGGTEAFF. DNA for the CDR3: TGTGCCAGTAGTATGGTGCAGGGGGGCGGCACTGAAGCTTTCTTT. The full variable domain, completed using reference TRBV19 and TRBJ1-1, is DGGITQSPKYLFRKEGQNVTLSCEQNLNHDAMYWYRQDPGQGLRLIYYSQIVNDFQKGDIAEGYSVSREKKESFPLTVTSAQKNPTAFYLCASSMVQGGGTEAFFGQGTRLTVV.

The chain has TRBV19 and TRBJ2-7; 8 bases are shared with TRBD2. Germline lookup yields CDR1 LNHDA and CDR2 SQIVND (reference sequence). The CDR3 loop spans 12 amino acids. Trimming removed 3 bases from V and 7 bases from J; junction bases left unmatched: 2. CDR3 sequence (DNA): TGTGCCAGTAGTATGACGGGGGGGGAGCAGTACTTC. Protein product: CASSMTGGEQYF.

The genes are TRBV5-5 and TRBJ1-1; 8 bases map to TRBD1. V trimming: 0 bases; J trimming: 1 base; junction bases outside the gene matches: 8. CDR3 length equals 17 residues. Germline CDR1 reads SGHKS; CDR2 reads YYEKEE (reference sequence). CDR3 DNA sequence: TGTGCCAGCAGCTTGGCCTTTTTAGGACAGGGGAACACTGAAGCTTTCTTT. Protein product: CASSLAFLGQGNTEAFF.

This chain connects TRBV10-3 to TRBJ2-5; tentatively, D is TRBD1 (7 bases). Germline V gene sequence: CDR1 ENHRY, CDR2 SYGVKD. Trimming removed 3 bases at V and 1 base at J, with 12 bases between. This CDR3 has 15 residues. The CDR3 region is CAISETQGGQETQYF. In DNA form, the CDR3 reads TGTGCCATCAGTGAAACCCAGGGGGGCCAAGAGACCCAGTACTTC.

This chain connects TRBV15 to TRBJ2-5; 9 nucleotides match TRBD1. The J call may be mistaken, given a closer DNA end match to TRBJ2-7. This CDR3 spans 15 amino acids. The V gene's germline CDR1 is LNHNV and CDR2 YYDKDF (reference sequence). The CDR3 loop is CATSTPGQGWGEQYF. The DNA of the CDR3 is TGTGCCACCAGCACACCGGGACAGGGTTGGGGCGAGCAGTACTTC.

This chain uses TRBV7-9 with TRBJ1-2, with D perhaps TRBD1 (5 bases). In germline, CDR1 is SEHNR, CDR2 FQNEAQ (reference sequence). The V gene lost 1 base and the J gene lost 4 bases, with 16 bases spanning the gap. The length of the CDR3 is 16 residues. The CDR3 loop reads CASSLVGRAHLYGYTF. CDR3 coding DNA: TGTGCCAGCAGCTTAGTGGGCAGGGCCCACCTCTATGGCTACACCTTC.

The chain joins TRBV19 to TRBJ2-1, with D perhaps TRBD2 (5 bases). Germline CDR1 is LNHDA and CDR2 is SQIVND (reference sequence). The V end lost 9 bases, the J end lost 1 base, and 19 bases lay between the germline ends. The CDR3 totals 16 residues. The CDR3, as DNA: TGTGCCAGCACCGTAGTTCTAGCAGCTTCCTACAATGAGCAGTTCTTC. It yields the protein CASTVVLAASYNEQFF.

The rearrangement uses TRBV4-2 and TRBJ1-2; the D gene is possibly TRBD1 (5 bases). Germline values: CDR1 LGHNA, CDR2 YNFKEQ. The CDR3 has 15 residues. The germline V and J ends were trimmed by 0 bases and 3 bases, with 11 bases remaining between them. The CDR3 sequence is CASSQDRGIDYGYTF. The CDR3 DNA sequence: TGTGCCAGCAGCCAAGATAGGGGCATAGACTATGGCTACACCTTC.

There are many counts of this clone. J is TRBJ2-3 and V is TRBV5-1; 15 nucleotides match TRBD2. The CDR3 is 18 residues long. The trim removed 3 bases at V and 2 bases at J, leaving 7 bases unmatched. CDR1 and CDR2 from the germline V gene are SGHRS and YFSETQ. The CDR3 sequence is CASSSGLAGGPHTDTQYF. The DNA of the CDR3 is TGCGCCAGCAGCTCCGGACTAGCGGGGGGGCCTCACACAGATACGCAGTATTTT.

This clone was picked up many times. V gene TRBV19 combines with J gene TRBJ1-1; D remains ambiguous. Germline V gene data show CDR1 as LNHDA and CDR2 as SQIVND (reference sequence). V dropped 5 bases and J dropped 4 bases, with 14 bases sitting between them. CDR3 length: 14 amino acids. The CDR3 DNA sequence: TGTGCCAGTAGTGGTGGGAGGGTTGGCACTGAAGCTTTCTTT. Translation: CASSGGRVGTEAFF.

The chain has TRBV6-6 and TRBJ1-6; TRBD1 is a possible D gene (5 bases). The germline CDR1 and CDR2 sequences are MNHNY and SVGAGI (reference sequence). This CDR3 contains 16 residues. The V end lost 0 bases, the J end lost 3 bases, and 9 bases lay between the germline ends. The CDR3 reads CASSYSADSYNSPLHF. The CDR3 bases are TGTGCCAGCAGTTACTCGGCTGACAGCTATAATTCACCCCTCCACTTT.

This clone has just one count. V and J are TRBV6-5 and TRBJ2-3; maybe TRBD1 (6 bases). This CDR3 is 14 amino acids long. The V gene's germline CDR1 is MNHEY and CDR2 SVGAGI. V was shortened by 6 bases and J by 0 bases, with 10 bases between the two germline ends. CDR3: CASRTGDSTDTQYF. The CDR3 DNA reads TGTGCCAGCAGGACAGGAGACAGCACAGATACGCAGTATTTT.

This clone has a single count. The chain is built from TRBV9 and TRBJ1-6; a weak D match, TRBD1 (6 bases). The length of the CDR3 is 14 residues. CDR1 is SGDLS and CDR2 is YYNGEE in the germline V gene. Deletions cut 0 bases from V and 7 bases from J, with 8 bases between. DNA for the CDR3: TGTGCCAGCAGCGTAGAGCAGGGGAATTCACCCCTCCACTTT. Protein sequence: CASSVEQGNSPLHF.

The V call is TRBV19, the J call TRBJ2-7; 7 bases align to TRBD2. After removal of 0 bases from V and 2 bases from J, the junction contained 7 bases not matched to a gene. Per germline, CDR1 LNHDA and CDR2 SQIVND (reference sequence). This CDR3 comprises 16 residues. As DNA, the CDR3 is TGTGCCAGTAGTATAGATGTGGGAGGGGCCGCCTACGAGCAGTACTTC. Translated: CASSIDVGGAAYEQYF.